This T cell receptor beta chain stems from a study of early T cells in non-severe SARS-CoV-2 infection. Study context: With bulk RNA from unsorted whole blood as input, sequencing yielded unpaired chains. Study-level results: Lookups in VDJdb leaned toward anti-spike CD8 responses and missed private and CD4 specificities.

Notes on this clonotype: Its cognate antigen is unknown.

Individual cDNA molecules were tagged with unique molecular identifiers, the study reported. Using its own MiXCR run on the 5' RACE reads, TCRdb lists one record per CDR3 protein. The sample carries under 85,000 distinct CDR3 sequences, 10% to 15% recorded once. Sequences were obtained from whole blood. The receptor comes from an adult who was a healthcare worker with PCR-confirmed SARS-CoV-2 infection or an uninfected control (not recorded which).

This CDR3 is CATNNQREGGNEQFF. CDR3 nucleotide sequence: TGTGCCACTAACAATCAGCGGGAGGGCGGCAATGAGCAGTTCTTC. The V and J genes are TRBV3-1 and TRBJ2-1; TRBD2 agrees at 10 bases. J was trimmed by 6 bases and V by 10 bases; bases with no gene match: 12. This CDR3 contains 15 residues. The germline V gene has CDR1 LGHDT and CDR2 YNNKEL (reference sequence).